This is a list of T cell receptor beta chains from one sample in a study of cytomegalovirus exposure and HLA in healthy donors. Clones were sequenced by immunoSEQ multiplex PCR, and TCRdb holds only the in-frame ones, with some missing. The sample shows tens of thousands of clones, just under 95% of them seen only once. The source material was PBMCs. These receptors all stem from a man aged 18-30 years in good health and CMV-seropositive. Both conserved end residues are part of each CDR3. Each record gives: D gene, V gene, clone size, J gene, CDR3 protein, CDR3 DNA. D genes are given only for firm matches. Clone size, where shown, is once, few, many, or a class for clones that have expanded.

d_call: TRBD1; v_call: TRBV27; clone_size: .; j_call: TRBJ1-2; cdr3_aa: CASSPRDRANYGYTF; cdr3_nt: TGTGCTAGCTCCCCCCGGGACAGGGCTAACTATGGCTACACCTTC
d_call: .; v_call: TRBV5-4; clone_size: .; j_call: TRBJ1-2; cdr3_aa: CASWRNYGYTF; cdr3_nt: TGTGCCAGTTGGAGGAACTATGGCTACACCTTC
d_call: .; v_call: TRBV20-1; clone_size: .; j_call: TRBJ1-1; cdr3_aa: CSAGGSTEAFF; cdr3_nt: TGCAGTGCTGGGGGGAGCACTGAAGCTTTCTTT
d_call: .; v_call: TRBV6-1; clone_size: .; j_call: TRBJ2-1; cdr3_aa: CASRHYTYNEQFF; cdr3_nt: TGTGCCAGCCGACATTATACCTACAATGAGCAGTTCTTC
d_call: .; v_call: TRBV29-1; clone_size: .; j_call: TRBJ1-5; cdr3_aa: CSVERDISNQPQHF; cdr3_nt: TGCAGCGTTGAAAGGGACATTAGCAATCAGCCCCAGCATTTT
d_call: TRBD2; v_call: TRBV5-4; clone_size: .; j_call: TRBJ2-2; cdr3_aa: CASSLGGRANTGELFF; cdr3_nt: TGTGCCAGCAGCTTGGGAGGGAGGGCGAACACCGGGGAGCTGTTTTTT
d_call: .; v_call: TRBV4-1; clone_size: .; j_call: TRBJ1-1; cdr3_aa: CASSPFSSQGTEAFF; cdr3_nt: TGCGCCAGCAGCCCTTTCTCTTCGCAGGGCACTGAAGCTTTCTTT
d_call: TRBD1; v_call: TRBV18; clone_size: .; j_call: TRBJ2-7; cdr3_aa: CASSPTDRGYEQYF; cdr3_nt: TGTGCCAGCTCACCGACGGACAGGGGGTACGAGCAGTACTTC
d_call: TRBD1; v_call: TRBV5-4; clone_size: few; j_call: TRBJ2-7; cdr3_aa: CASSRDRASYEQYF; cdr3_nt: TGTGCCAGCAGCAGGGACAGGGCATCCTACGAGCAGTACTTC
d_call: .; v_call: TRBV28; clone_size: .; j_call: TRBJ2-7; cdr3_aa: CASAHGGNVDEQYF; cdr3_nt: TGTGCCAGCGCCCACGGCGGGAACGTTGACGAGCAGTACTTC
d_call: TRBD2; v_call: TRBV6-5; clone_size: once; j_call: TRBJ2-1; cdr3_aa: CASNTGQSGGAEQFF; cdr3_nt: TGTGCCAGCAATACCGGACAGAGCGGGGGGGCTGAGCAGTTCTTC
d_call: TRBD2; v_call: TRBV19; clone_size: .; j_call: TRBJ2-1; cdr3_aa: CASSPSGSLQFF; cdr3_nt: TGTGCCAGTAGTCCGAGCGGGAGTCTTCAGTTCTTC
d_call: TRBD2; v_call: TRBV13; clone_size: .; j_call: TRBJ2-1; cdr3_aa: CASSLLLAGGPTYYNEQFF; cdr3_nt: TGTGCCAGCAGCTTATTGCTTGCGGGAGGGCCTACATACTACAATGAGCAGTTCTTC
d_call: TRBD1; v_call: TRBV18; clone_size: .; j_call: TRBJ1-1; cdr3_aa: CASSPSPTGANTEAFF; cdr3_nt: TGTGCCAGCTCACCAAGCCCCACAGGGGCGAACACTGAAGCTTTCTTT
d_call: .; v_call: TRBV29-1; clone_size: .; j_call: TRBJ2-1; cdr3_aa: CSVDGLAPSYNEQFF; cdr3_nt: TGCAGCGTTGACGGCCTAGCCCCCTCCTACAATGAGCAGTTCTTC
d_call: .; v_call: TRBV10-1; clone_size: .; j_call: TRBJ2-6; cdr3_aa: CASSYGGHSVANVLTF; cdr3_nt: TGCGCCAGCAGTTATGGGGGCCACTCCGTCGCCAACGTCCTGACTTTC
d_call: TRBD1; v_call: TRBV6-1; clone_size: .; j_call: TRBJ1-5; cdr3_aa: CASSETFRGFYSNQPQHF; cdr3_nt: TGTGCCAGCAGTGAAACTTTCAGGGGGTTTTATAGCAATCAGCCCCAGCATTTT
d_call: TRBD2; v_call: TRBV15; clone_size: .; j_call: TRBJ2-3; cdr3_aa: CATSRATGLAGFTQYF; cdr3_nt: TGTGCCACCAGCAGAGCAACCGGACTAGCGGGATTTACGCAGTATTTT
d_call: .; v_call: TRBV14; clone_size: .; j_call: TRBJ1-1; cdr3_aa: CASSQSGTEAFF; cdr3_nt: TGTGCCAGCAGCCAGTCGGGCACTGAAGCTTTCTTT
d_call: .; v_call: TRBV28; clone_size: .; j_call: TRBJ2-1; cdr3_aa: CASSLIYNEQFF; cdr3_nt: TGTGCCAGCAGTTTAATATACAATGAGCAGTTCTTC
d_call: TRBD2; v_call: TRBV5-4; clone_size: .; j_call: TRBJ2-1; cdr3_aa: CASSGWTSGRDYNEQFF; cdr3_nt: TGTGCCAGCAGCGGGTGGACTAGCGGGAGGGACTACAATGAGCAGTTCTTC
d_call: TRBD1; v_call: TRBV15; clone_size: .; j_call: TRBJ1-2; cdr3_aa: CATSRGTGEGYTF; cdr3_nt: TGTGCCACCAGCAGAGGAACAGGGGAGGGCTACACCTTC
d_call: TRBD1; v_call: TRBV18; clone_size: once; j_call: TRBJ1-5; cdr3_aa: CASSPGQGMGQPQHF; cdr3_nt: TGTGCCAGCTCACCGGGACAGGGTATGGGACAGCCCCAGCATTTT
d_call: TRBD1; v_call: TRBV5-6; clone_size: .; j_call: TRBJ2-1; cdr3_aa: CASSEGQGNEQFF; cdr3_nt: TGTGCCAGCAGCGAGGGACAGGGCAATGAGCAGTTCTTC
d_call: TRBD2; v_call: TRBV15; clone_size: .; j_call: TRBJ2-7; cdr3_aa: CATSIGGSSYEQYF; cdr3_nt: TGTGCCACCAGTATCGGCGGGAGCAGCTACGAGCAGTACTTC
d_call: .; v_call: TRBV21-1; clone_size: .; j_call: TRBJ2-6; cdr3_aa: CASSADSHSGANVLTF; cdr3_nt: TGTGCCAGCAGCGCGGACTCCCACTCTGGGGCCAACGTCCTGACTTTC
d_call: TRBD2; v_call: TRBV28; clone_size: .; j_call: TRBJ2-7; cdr3_aa: CASSHGGGPSYEQYF; cdr3_nt: TGTGCCAGCAGCCACGGCGGGGGGCCTTCCTACGAGCAGTACTTC
d_call: TRBD2; v_call: TRBV11-2; clone_size: .; j_call: TRBJ2-7; cdr3_aa: CASSLWLAGGGEQYF; cdr3_nt: TGTGCCAGCAGCTTATGGCTAGCGGGGGGGGGCGAGCAGTACTTC
d_call: TRBD1; v_call: TRBV30; clone_size: .; j_call: TRBJ2-7; cdr3_aa: CAWSGPSTGGAEQYF; cdr3_nt: TGTGCCTGGAGTGGTCCTTCGACAGGGGGCGCCGAGCAGTACTTC
d_call: TRBD1; v_call: TRBV7-2; clone_size: .; j_call: TRBJ1-1; cdr3_aa: CASSLVAGTATHTEAFF; cdr3_nt: TGTGCCAGCAGCTTAGTAGCCGGGACAGCTACCCACACTGAAGCTTTCTTT
d_call: .; v_call: TRBV7-9; clone_size: .; j_call: TRBJ1-1; cdr3_aa: CASSLGTHGEAFF; cdr3_nt: TGTGCCAGCAGCTTAGGTACCCACGGGGAGGCTTTCTTT
d_call: TRBD1; v_call: TRBV4-1; clone_size: .; j_call: TRBJ2-1; cdr3_aa: CASSLSKGATGSSYNEQFF; cdr3_nt: TGCGCCAGCAGCCTCTCAAAGGGGGCAACGGGATCATCCTACAATGAGCAGTTCTTC
d_call: .; v_call: TRBV6-6; clone_size: .; j_call: TRBJ1-5; cdr3_aa: CASSYSNRAFNQPQHF; cdr3_nt: TGTGCCAGCAGTTACTCGAACAGGGCTTTCAATCAGCCCCAGCATTTT
d_call: .; v_call: TRBV6-1; clone_size: .; j_call: TRBJ2-5; cdr3_aa: CASSDRSREKTQYF; cdr3_nt: TGTGCCAGCAGTGATCGGTCCAGGGAAAAGACCCAGTACTTC
d_call: .; v_call: TRBV2; clone_size: .; j_call: TRBJ1-5; cdr3_aa: CASSDWGDSNQPQHF; cdr3_nt: TGTGCCAGCAGTGATTGGGGGGATAGCAATCAGCCCCAGCATTTT
d_call: .; v_call: TRBV9; clone_size: .; j_call: TRBJ1-3; cdr3_aa: CASSVEPTTLSGNTIYF; cdr3_nt: TGTGCCAGCAGCGTTGAACCGACGACTCTCTCTGGAAACACCATATATTTT
d_call: TRBD1; v_call: TRBV27; clone_size: .; j_call: TRBJ1-1; cdr3_aa: CASSWTGNTEAFF; cdr3_nt: TGTGCCAGCAGCTGGACAGGGAACACTGAAGCTTTCTTT
d_call: .; v_call: TRBV11-2; clone_size: once; j_call: TRBJ2-7; cdr3_aa: CASSFPGAPNYEQYF; cdr3_nt: TGTGCCAGCAGCTTCCCGGGAGCACCTAACTACGAGCAGTACTTC
d_call: .; v_call: TRBV2; clone_size: few; j_call: TRBJ1-6; cdr3_aa: CASSPDSSPLHF; cdr3_nt: TGTGCCAGCAGTCCCGATAGTTCACCCCTCCACTTT
d_call: .; v_call: TRBV9; clone_size: .; j_call: TRBJ1-1; cdr3_aa: CASSGQRGNWGPNTEAFF; cdr3_nt: TGTGCCAGCAGCGGCCAGCGGGGAAATTGGGGTCCGAACACTGAAGCTTTCTTT
d_call: TRBD2; v_call: TRBV5-1; clone_size: .; j_call: TRBJ2-1; cdr3_aa: CASSLGLAGDNEQFF; cdr3_nt: TGCGCCAGCAGCTTGGGGCTAGCGGGAGACAATGAGCAGTTCTTC
d_call: .; v_call: TRBV6-5; clone_size: .; j_call: TRBJ2-6; cdr3_aa: CASSSVNSGANVLTF; cdr3_nt: TGTGCCAGCAGTTCCGTAAACTCTGGGGCCAACGTCCTGACTTTC
d_call: TRBD2; v_call: TRBV10-1; clone_size: .; j_call: TRBJ2-3; cdr3_aa: CASSSGTTLSTDTQYF; cdr3_nt: TGCGCCAGCAGTTCCGGGACTACCCTAAGCACAGATACGCAGTATTTT
d_call: .; v_call: TRBV18; clone_size: .; j_call: TRBJ2-5; cdr3_aa: CASSRTRNQETQYF; cdr3_nt: TGTGCCAGCTCACGAACACGAAACCAAGAGACCCAGTACTTC
d_call: TRBD2; v_call: TRBV30; clone_size: once; j_call: TRBJ2-3; cdr3_aa: CAWSVGLAGDGTDTQYF; cdr3_nt: TGTGCCTGGAGTGTGGGACTAGCGGGAGATGGCACAGATACGCAGTATTTT